This passage covers 9 T cell receptor beta chains from one sample sequenced in a study of Ad26.COV2.S vaccination and SARS-CoV-2 variants. Data came from immunoSEQ multiplex PCR; TCRdb stores just in-frame clones and leaves some out. This repertoire shows 380,000 or so clones, roughly four fifths found once; its top ten account for just under 7.5%. Described treatment: around 19 received Ad26.COV2.S at low or high dose, single or two shots; several received placebo; per-sample allocation not given. Samples analyzed were those drawn on day 63 after the first vaccine or placebo injection. The sequences come from peripheral blood, collected in a trial of Ad26.COV2.S vaccine versus placebo. These receptors were collected from a person aged 18 to 65 who received the Ad26.COV2.S COVID-19 vaccine or a placebo.

This clone has a single count. The chain is built from TRBV30 and TRBJ2-1; 14 bases agree with TRBD2. Unmatched junction bases numbered 3, after V lost 1 base and J lost 7 bases. This CDR3 has 15 amino acids. Germline V CDR1 and CDR2: GTSNPN, SVGIG (reference sequence). Written as DNA, the CDR3 is TGTGCCTGGAGTGCCGGGACTAGCGGGAGAAATGAGCAGTTCTTC. It specifies CAWSAGTSGRNEQFF.

This chain uses TRBV7-9 with TRBJ1-1; no clear D gene. V was cut by 2 bases and J by 6 bases, with 10 bases left in between. The CDR3 runs to 13 residues. CDR1 SEHNR and CDR2 FQNEAQ come from the germline V gene (reference sequence). CDR3 nucleotides: TGTGCCAGCAGCTTACCGCCCGGTGCTGAAGCTTTCTTT. This encodes CASSLPPGAEAFF.

This clone was picked up one time. The chain has TRBV9 and TRBJ2-3; unclear D gene. This CDR3 is built from 14 residues. CDR1 is SGDLS, CDR2 YYNGEE, per germline. V was cut by 2 bases and J by 4 bases, with 11 bases left in between. The CDR3 region has the DNA TGTGCCAGCAGCGTTCGGATAGGTGCAGATACGCAGTATTTT. As protein: CASSVRIGADTQYF. The full variable domain, its missing parts supplied by reference TRBV9 and TRBJ2-3, is DSGVTQTPKHLITATGQRVTLRCSPRSGDLSVYWYQQSLDQGLQFLIQYYNGEERAKGNILERFSAQQFPDLHSELNLSSLELGDSALYFCASSVRIGADTQYFGPGTRLTVL.

CDR3 in DNA: TGTGCCAGCAGCCAAGAGGGGACTAGCGAGTACAATGAGCAGTTCTTC. Amino acids: CASSQEGTSEYNEQFF. This sequence joins TRBV4-2 and TRBJ2-1; 10 bases match TRBD2. CDR3 length: 16 amino acids. CDR1 LGHNA and CDR2 YNFKEQ come from the germline V gene. V lost 0 bases and J lost 4; bases outside the gene matches: 3.

The chain combines TRBV5-1 with TRBJ1-1; D remains ambiguous. The CDR3 contains 14 residues. Germline V CDR1 and CDR2: SGHRS, YFSETQ. Trimming took 4 bases from V and 3 from J, leaving 13 bases between them. The chain's CDR3 is CASSPHMRDTEAFF. The CDR3, as DNA: TGCGCCAGCAGCCCCCATATGCGGGACACTGAAGCTTTCTTT.

The gene calls are TRBV27 and TRBJ1-6; tentative D call: TRBD1 (5 bases). Looked up from germline, CDR1 is MNHEY and CDR2 is SMNVEV (reference sequence). Trimming pared 5 bases from V and 7 bases from J, leaving 12 bases between. This CDR3 contains 14 residues. The CDR3 nucleotides are TGTGCCAGCAGTACAGGACTCCAAAATTCACCCCTCCACTTT. It translates to CASSTGLQNSPLHF.

The chain combines TRBV5-1 with TRBJ2-2; D remains ambiguous. Germline V gene lookup returns CDR1 SGHRS and CDR2 YFSETQ. Trimming left V 5 bases short and J 0 bases short, with 2 bases between. The CDR3 consists of 12 residues. Here the CDR3 reads CASRANTGELFF. The CDR3 region has the DNA TGCGCCAGCAGGGCGAACACCGGGGAGCTGTTTTTT.

The chain employs TRBV7-2 and TRBJ2-3; D could derive from TRBD1 or TRBD2 (5 bases each). V lost 5 bases and J lost 6, with 18 bases in between. The CDR3 spans 15 residues. CDR1 and CDR2 (germline): SGHTA, FQGNSA. CDR3 loop: CASSPGTSSLDTQYF. The CDR3 nucleotides read TGTGCCAGCAGCCCCGGGACGTCCTCACTGGATACGCAGTATTTT. The full variable domain, with the rest looked up from reference TRBV7-2 and TRBJ2-3, is GAGVSQSPSNKVTEKGKDVELRCDPISGHTALYWYRQSLGQGLEFLIYFQGNSAPDKSGLPSDRFSAERTGGSVSTLTIQRTQQEDSAVYLCASSPGTSSLDTQYFGPGTRLTVL.

This clone is a singleton in its sample. Here the CDR3 DNA reads TGTGCCAGTAGTGAAAGACAGGGAAAGACTGAAGCTTTCTTT. Translated: CASSERQGKTEAFF. This chain connects TRBV19 to TRBJ1-1; the match to TRBD1 covers 7 bases. The germline CDR1 and CDR2 sequences are LNHDA and SQIVND (reference sequence). V dropped 5 bases and J dropped 5; count of bases not matched to a gene: 8. The CDR3 contains 14 residues.